Below are 10 T cell receptor beta chains sequenced from a single sample in a study of T cells in Graves' hyperthyroidism and ophthalmopathy. Regions amplified from RNA transcripts were the TCR beta CDR3 regions. Primed by the HTBI set, a first-round RT-PCR was run on the TCR CDR3. One entry per CDR3 protein results from TCRdb running MiXCR on the multiplex PCR reads. Of some 370,000 distinct CDR3 sequences detected, about an eighth appear once; the ten largest clones hold 28%. The sequencing input was blood. The receptors were sampled from a man between 50 and 59 years old with Graves' ophthalmopathy.

This clonotype was detected ten times or more. The chain combines TRBV28 with TRBJ2-6, with 7 bases that match TRBD1. V was pared by 3 bases and J by 4 bases, with 3 bases of the junction left unmatched. Germline-derived CDR1 and CDR2 are MDHEN and SYDVKM. The CDR3 spans 15 residues. This CDR3 is CASSFTGAGANVLTF. CDR3 in DNA: TGTGCCAGCAGTTTCACAGGGGCCGGGGCCAACGTCCTGACTTTC.

The table lists this clonotype with many counts. The chain combines TRBV5-1 with TRBJ2-5; unclear D gene. The CDR3 consists of 14 residues. Germline CDR1 reads SGHRS; CDR2 reads YFSETQ. Trimming shortened V by 0 bases and J by 4 bases, and 10 bases separated the two germline ends. The CDR3 DNA is TGCGCCAGCAGCTTGGCCTCGGTAGGAGAGACCCAGTACTTC. Amino acid sequence: CASSLASVGETQYF.

This clonotype was counted at least ten times. The gene calls are TRBV5-1 and TRBJ1-5; D may be TRBD1 (5 bases). The V gene lost 1 base and the J gene lost 2 bases, with 10 bases spanning the gap. This CDR3 has 15 residues. Germline CDR1 reads SGHRS; CDR2 reads YFSETQ. The CDR3 coding sequence is TGCGCCAGCAGCTTGCACCCCAGGGGCAATCAGCCCCAGCATTTT. Residues: CASSLHPRGNQPQHF. The variable domain in full, with the rest retrieved from reference TRBV5-1 and TRBJ1-5, is KAGVTQTPRYLIKTRGQQVTLSCSPISGHRSVSWYQQTPGQGLQFLFEYFSETQRNKGNFPGRFSGRQFSNSRSEMNVSTLELGDSALYLCASSLHPRGNQPQHFGDGTRLSIL.

This clonotype was found many times. The V and J genes are TRBV2 and TRBJ2-7; D is uncertain. Germline CDR1 SNHLY, CDR2 FYNNEI. The V gene lost 6 bases and the J gene lost 0 bases, with 3 bases spanning the gap. The CDR3 covers 11 residues. The CDR3 loop reads CASRISYEQYF. CDR3 bases: TGTGCCAGCAGAATCTCCTACGAGCAGTACTTC.

This clonotype turned up a few times. The genes are TRBV20-1 and TRBJ2-7; TRBD2 might be the D (5 bases). Deletions cut 6 bases from V and 6 bases from J, with 12 bases between. The CDR3 length is 11 residues. CDR1 and CDR2 from the germline V gene are DFQATT and SNEGSKA (reference sequence). The CDR3, as DNA: TGCAGTGCACTAGTTTTGGGCGAGCAGTACTTC. This encodes CSALVLGEQYF.

CDR3 residues: CASSGPTGRDTQYF. The CDR3 DNA reads TGTGCCAGCAGCGGACCGACAGGGAGAGATACGCAGTATTTT. This chain uses TRBV5-4 with TRBJ2-3; TRBD1 matches at 7 bases. Germline trimming cut 4 bases from V and 5 bases from J; bases unmatched to any gene: 7. Germline values: CDR1 SGHNT, CDR2 YYREEE (reference sequence). The CDR3 is 14 amino acids.

This clonotype was recorded many times. V is TRBV10-1 and J is TRBJ2-1, with 7 bases matching TRBD2. This CDR3 comprises 14 residues. Germline V CDR1 and CDR2: WNHNN, SYGVQD (reference sequence). The ends lost 8 bases at V and 9 bases at J; junction bases unmatched: 13. The CDR3 here is CASHPGGARGEQFF. In DNA, the CDR3 is TGCGCCAGCCACCCGGGGGGAGCCCGAGGTGAGCAGTTCTTC.

This clonotype was observed at least ten times. The chain uses TRBV7-8 and TRBJ2-1, with D hard to call. CDR1 is SGHVS and CDR2 is FQNEAQ in the germline V gene. V shed 1 base and J shed 7 bases, with 8 bases lying between them. The CDR3 has 13 amino acids. This chain's CDR3 is CASSLGLRNEQFF. The DNA for the CDR3 is TGTGCCAGCAGCTTAGGGCTTAGGAATGAGCAGTTCTTC.

The V gene is TRBV3-1, the J gene TRBJ2-1; TRBD2 might be the D (5 bases). The V end was cut by 2 bases, the J end by 6 bases, with 14 bases between. This CDR3 has 15 amino acids. Germline CDR1 reads LGHDT; CDR2 reads YNNKEL (reference sequence). This chain's CDR3 is CASSQRSFSVNEQFF. CDR3 sequence (DNA): TGTGCCAGCAGCCAAAGGTCTTTTAGCGTCAATGAGCAGTTCTTC.

A note on this clonotype: Compared with germline, one end of the junction differs, possibly owing to a read error. V usage is TRBV20-1 and J usage is TRBJ2-7; 8 bases are shared with TRBD2. CDR1 is DFQATT and CDR2 is SNEGSKA in the germline V gene (reference sequence). There are 14 residues in the CDR3. The chain's CDR3 is CSARVQLAGYGQYF. The DNA for the CDR3 is TGCAGTGCCCGTGTTCAGTTAGCGGGATACGGGCAGTACTTC.